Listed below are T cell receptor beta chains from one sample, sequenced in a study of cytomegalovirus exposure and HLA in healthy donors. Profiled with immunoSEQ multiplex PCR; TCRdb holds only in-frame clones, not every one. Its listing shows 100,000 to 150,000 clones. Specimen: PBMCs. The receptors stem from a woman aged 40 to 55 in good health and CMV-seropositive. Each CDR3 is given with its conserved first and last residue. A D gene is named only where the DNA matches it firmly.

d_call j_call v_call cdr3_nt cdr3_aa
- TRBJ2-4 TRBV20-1 TGCAGTGCTGGGCCTCCTCTTCAGTACTTC CSAGPPLQYF
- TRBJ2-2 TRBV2 TGTGCCAGCAGCAGCGGAAAGGGCACCGGGGAGCTGTTTTTT CASSSGKGTGELFF
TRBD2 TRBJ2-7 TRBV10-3 TGTGCCATCAGTCGTAAGCGGGAGGGTACCTACGAGCAGTACTTC CAISRKREGTYEQYF
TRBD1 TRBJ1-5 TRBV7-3 TGTGCCAGCAGCCCGGACAGGGGTCAGCCCCAGCATTTT CASSPDRGQPQHF
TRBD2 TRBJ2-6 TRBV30 TGTGCCTGGAGTTTTGGGAGGGCCGGGGCCAACGTCCTGACTTTC CAWSFGRAGANVLTF
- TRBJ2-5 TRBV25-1 TGTGCCAGCAGTGAGGGGGCCCAAGAGACCCAGTACTTC CASSEGAQETQYF
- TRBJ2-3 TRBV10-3 TGTGCCATACTAAGACAGAATACGCAGTATTTT CAILRQNTQYF
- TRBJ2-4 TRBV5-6 TGTGCCAGCAGCTTGTTGGGGACTCTAGCCAAAAACATTCAGTACTTC CASSLLGTLAKNIQYF
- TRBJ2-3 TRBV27 TGTGCCAGCAGTTTATTCGGAGGGTCAGATACGCAGTATTTT CASSLFGGSDTQYF
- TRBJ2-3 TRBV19 TGTGCCAGTAGTATAATGTCGGGAGTTACAGATACGCAGTATTTT CASSIMSGVTDTQYF
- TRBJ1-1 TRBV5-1 TGCGCCAGCAGCCAGGGTTTGAACACTGAAGCTTTCTTT CASSQGLNTEAFF
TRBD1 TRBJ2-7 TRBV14 TGTGCCAGCAGCCACGGGACAGGACCCTCCTACGAGCAGTACTTC CASSHGTGPSYEQYF
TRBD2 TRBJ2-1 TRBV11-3 TGTGCCAGCAGCCAAAATGAACTAGCGGGAGTGTTTCATGAGCAGTTCTTC CASSQNELAGVFHEQFF
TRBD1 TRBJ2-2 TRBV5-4 TGTGCCAGCAGCCAGGGACAGGGAGGTGCCACCGGGGAGCTGTTTTTT CASSQGQGGATGELFF
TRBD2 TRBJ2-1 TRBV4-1 TGCGCCAGCAGCCAAGAGGGGTTAGCGGGAGGTCTTGAGCAGTTCTTC CASSQEGLAGGLEQFF
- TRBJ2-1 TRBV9 TGTGCCAGCAGCGTAGAAGCGGGCCGGTACAATGAGCAGTTCTTC CASSVEAGRYNEQFF
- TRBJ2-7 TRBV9 TGTGCCAGCAGCCAATGGGGGGGGCAGGGACCCTACGAGCAGTACTTC CASSQWGGQGPYEQYF
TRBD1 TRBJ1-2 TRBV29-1 TGCAGCGTCACGAAATCTGGACAGGGGCGAGGCTACACCTTC CSVTKSGQGRGYTF
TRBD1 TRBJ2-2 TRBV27 TGTGCCAGCAGAAGGACAGGGGGCACCGGGGAGCTGTTTTTT CASRRTGGTGELFF
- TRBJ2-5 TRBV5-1 TGCGCCAGCAGTTATCTCCGACTACCCCAAGAGACCCAGTACTTC CASSYLRLPQETQYF
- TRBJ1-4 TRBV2 TGTGCCAGCAGTGATGTAGTACGATCAACTAATGAAAAACTGTTTTTT CASSDVVRSTNEKLFF
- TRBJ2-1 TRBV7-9 TGTGCCAGCAGCCGTGGACTTACCGAGCAGTTCTTC CASSRGLTEQFF
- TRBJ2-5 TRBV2 TGTGCCAGCAGTGAAGGGCAGTACCAAGAGACCCAGTACTTC CASSEGQYQETQYF
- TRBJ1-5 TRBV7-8 TGTGCCAGCAGCTTAGTTCCAGGGGCAAATCAGCCCCAGCATTTT CASSLVPGANQPQHF
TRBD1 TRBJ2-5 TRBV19 TGTGCCAGTAGTACCCGCCGGACAGGGGAACGAGAGACCCAGTACTTC CASSTRRTGERETQYF
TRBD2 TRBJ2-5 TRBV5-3 TGTGCCAGATGGGTAATAGCGGGAATGCGAGAGACCCAGTACTTC CARWVIAGMRETQYF
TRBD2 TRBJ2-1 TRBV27 TGTGCCAGCAGTTCCCGGACTAGCGGGAGTTACAATGAGCAGTTCTTC CASSSRTSGSYNEQFF
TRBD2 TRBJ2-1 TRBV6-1 TGTGCCAGCATCGGACTAGAACTGTTGGGGAGTGAGCAGTTCTTC CASIGLELLGSEQFF
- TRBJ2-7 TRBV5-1 TGCGCCAGCAGCTTGGCCCCTAGCAGTACCTACGAGCAGTACTTC CASSLAPSSTYEQYF
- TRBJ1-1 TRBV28 TGTGCGGGGGCGGCAAACACTGAAGCTTTCTTT CAGAANTEAFF
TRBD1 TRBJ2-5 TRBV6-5 TGTGCCAGCAGCCCCGGACAGGTACAAGAGACCCAGTACTTC CASSPGQVQETQYF
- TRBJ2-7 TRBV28 TGTGCCAGCAACACCCCCCTCGGCGGAGTCTACGAGCAGTACTTC CASNTPLGGVYEQYF
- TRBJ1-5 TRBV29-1 TGCAGCGTTGGAGACACCAGTTATCAGCCCCAGCATTTT CSVGDTSYQPQHF
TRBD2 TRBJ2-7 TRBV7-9 TGTGCCAGCAGCTTATCTAGCGGGGCTTTGTACGAGCAGTACTTC CASSLSSGALYEQYF
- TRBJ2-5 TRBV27 TGTGCCAGCAGTACGGACACAGGGCAGCAGACCCAGTACTTC CASSTDTGQQTQYF
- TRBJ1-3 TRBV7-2 TGTGCCAGCAGCCAGAGCGGGGTTGGGGACACCATATATTTT CASSQSGVGDTIYF
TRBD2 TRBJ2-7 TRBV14 TGTGCCAGCAGCCAGGTGGGACTAGCGTTCCCCTCCTACGAGCAGTACTTC CASSQVGLAFPSYEQYF
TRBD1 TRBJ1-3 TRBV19 TGTGCCAGTAGCCCAGGGGGCGGAAACACCATATATTTT CASSPGGGNTIYF
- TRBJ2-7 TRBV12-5 TGTGCTAGTGGTTTGGTAAGTGGACACTACGAGCAGTACTTC CASGLVSGHYEQYF
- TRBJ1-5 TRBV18 TGTGCCAGCTCACCTCCAAAAGACAGAGGTAGCAATCAGCCCCAGCATTTT CASSPPKDRGSNQPQHF
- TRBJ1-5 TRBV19 TGTGCCAGTAGTCCGGGAACGGATCAGCCCCAGCATTTT CASSPGTDQPQHF
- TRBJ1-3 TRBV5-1 TGCGCCAGCAGCTTGGATAGGTTCGGGAGAGGAGGAAACACCATATATTTT CASSLDRFGRGGNTIYF
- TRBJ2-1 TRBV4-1 TGCGCCAGCAGCCAAGTTGTCGATGAGCAGTTCTTC CASSQVVDEQFF
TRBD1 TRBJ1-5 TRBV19 TGTGCCAGTAGTGCCGGACAGGGGGCCGGGCAGCCCCAGCATTTT CASSAGQGAGQPQHF